Each of the 15 T cell receptor beta chains below was sequenced from the same sample in a study of T cells after yellow fever vaccination. TCRdb independently ran MiXCR on the 5' RACE reads; one entry per CDR3 protein. The sample shows 400,000 or so distinct CDR3 sequences, around 10% of them seen only once. The starting material was PBMCs, obtained on the day of the first yellow fever vaccination. These receptors came from a young man who received the YFV17D yellow fever vaccine.

This clonotype was picked up many times. This chain joins TRBV14 and TRBJ2-7; D gene unclear. Looked up from germline, CDR1 is SGHDN and CDR2 is FVKESK. CDR3 size: 14 residues. Trimming stripped 1 base from V and 3 bases from J, with 10 bases between. In DNA, the CDR3 is TGTGCCAGCAGCCAAGGCAGAGAGAACTACGAGCAGTACTTC. This sequence encodes CASSQGRENYEQYF.

This clonotype came up a few times. This sequence joins TRBV6-2 or TRBV6-3 and TRBJ2-5, with 12 nucleotides matching TRBD2. Per germline, CDR1 MNHEY and CDR2 SVGEGT. The CDR3 sequence is 16 residues long. Trimming at V came to 2 bases and at J to 2 bases, leaving 3 bases not matched to a gene. The CDR3 region is CASSYGLAGIQETQYF. The CDR3, as DNA: TGTGCCAGCAGTTACGGACTAGCGGGGATTCAAGAGACCCAGTACTTC.

The chain is built from TRBV5-4 and TRBJ2-3; 7 bases match TRBD1. V was pared by 4 bases and J by 6 bases, with 5 bases of the junction left unmatched. CDR3 length equals 13 residues. Germline loops: CDR1 SGHNT, CDR2 YYREEE (reference sequence). The chain's CDR3 is CASSPDRDDTQYF. CDR3 bases: TGTGCCAGCAGCCCCGACAGGGATGATACGCAGTATTTT.

This clonotype was found a few times. The chain uses TRBV4-2 and TRBJ2-7; 9 nucleotides agree with TRBD2. CDR1 LGHNA and CDR2 YNFKEQ come from the germline V gene. The CDR3 is made up of 16 amino acids. V lost 4 bases to trimming and J lost 4 bases; unmatched junction nucleotides: 11. The CDR3 nucleotides are TGTGCCAGCAGCCCCCGGGGTAGCGGGGGCCAATACGAGCAGTACTTC. It specifies CASSPRGSGGQYEQYF.

This clonotype was seen only a few times. The genes are TRBV18 and TRBJ2-6, with D unclear. V lost 2 bases, J lost 0 bases, and 11 bases lay in between. Per germline, CDR1 KGHSH and CDR2 LQKENI. The CDR3 loop spans 17 amino acids. CDR3 sequence (DNA): TGTGCCAGCTCACCAAACGGTCCGGGCTCTGGGGCCAACGTCCTGACTTTC. Translating gives CASSPNGPGSGANVLTF.

The genes are TRBV6-2 or TRBV6-3 and TRBJ2-1; 11 bases agree with TRBD1. Germline V lookup: CDR1 MNHEY, CDR2 SVGEGT. This CDR3 spans 14 amino acids. V was pared by 6 bases and J by 8 bases, with 6 bases of the junction left unmatched. The CDR3 protein is CASSGTGGVDEQFF. The CDR3 DNA reads TGTGCCAGCAGCGGGACAGGGGGGGTCGATGAGCAGTTCTTC.

V is TRBV7-2 and J is TRBJ2-3, with no clear D. With 5 bases removed from V and 5 bases from J, the gap between germline ends came to 14 bases. The CDR3 is made up of 14 amino acids. CDR1 is SGHTA and CDR2 is FQGNSA in the germline V gene. This CDR3 reads CASSRVRLGDTQYF. The CDR3 DNA is TGTGCCAGCAGCAGGGTCAGGTTGGGAGATACGCAGTATTTT. Full variable domain (rest looked up from reference TRBV7-2 and TRBJ2-3): GAGVSQSPSNKVTEKGKDVELRCDPISGHTALYWYRQSLGQGLEFLIYFQGNSAPDKSGLPSDRFSAERTGGSVSTLTIQRTQQEDSAVYLCASSRVRLGDTQYFGPGTRLTVL.

This clonotype was seen only a few times. The V call is TRBV11-2, the J call TRBJ2-3; D not certain. The CDR3 is 14 residues long. The V and J ends lost 0 bases and 3 bases respectively, with 7 bases between them. Germline loops: CDR1 SGHAT, CDR2 FQNNGV. CDR3 in amino acids: CASSLEDPTDTQYF. Written as DNA, the CDR3 is TGTGCCAGCAGCTTAGAGGACCCAACAGATACGCAGTATTTT.

Only a few counts were recorded for this clonotype. The DNA for the CDR3 is TGCAGTGCTCGTACAACTAGCACAGATACGCAGTATTTT. It codes for CSARTTSTDTQYF. The chain is built from TRBV20-1 and TRBJ2-3, with D uncertain. This CDR3 has 13 residues. Germline CDR1 is DFQATT and CDR2 is SNEGSKA (reference sequence). V dropped 5 bases and J dropped 0 bases, with 9 bases sitting between them.

V and J are TRBV7-9 and TRBJ1-4; the match to TRBD1 covers 8 bases. The CDR3 length is 15 residues. Germline V gene data show CDR1 as SEHNR and CDR2 as FQNEAQ (reference sequence). Trimming removed 4 bases from V and 4 bases from J; junction bases left unmatched: 5. The CDR3 loop reads CASSSGTGFNEKLFF. CDR3 DNA: TGTGCCAGCAGCTCCGGGACAGGATTTAATGAAAAACTGTTTTTT.

The V gene is TRBV6-4, the J gene TRBJ2-1, with no clear D. The CDR3 loop spans 15 amino acids. Germline V gives CDR1 MRHNA, CDR2 SNTAGT. The V end lost 3 bases, the J end lost 0 bases, and 9 bases lay between the germline ends. The CDR3 loop is CASSEQTGSYNEQFF. CDR3 DNA: TGTGCCAGCAGTGAGCAGACCGGCTCCTACAATGAGCAGTTCTTC.

The chain is built from TRBV9 and TRBJ2-3, with TRBD2 identical over 11 bases. The V gene's germline CDR1 is SGDLS and CDR2 YYNGEE. Trimming took 4 bases from V and 1 from J; bases not matched to a gene: 5. The CDR3 is 16 amino acids. CDR3: CASSPLLAGGTDTQYF. The DNA of the CDR3 is TGTGCCAGCAGCCCCTTACTAGCGGGGGGCACAGATACGCAGTATTTT.

This clonotype was seen more than once but under ten times. J is TRBJ1-2 and V is TRBV18; tentatively, D is TRBD1 (6 bases). The CDR3 extends over 15 amino acids. Trimming pared 3 bases from V and 1 base from J, leaving 12 bases between. The germline V gene has CDR1 KGHSH and CDR2 LQKENI. CDR3 sequence (DNA): TGTGCCAGCTCACCCGGGGGGCTCGATAACTATGGCTACACCTTC. Protein: CASSPGGLDNYGYTF.

The chain combines TRBV20-1 with TRBJ2-3; D is perhaps TRBD1 (5 bases). CDR3 size: 14 residues. Germline loops: CDR1 DFQATT, CDR2 SNEGSKA (reference sequence). V was cut by 3 bases and J by 3 bases, with 13 bases left in between. Written as DNA, the CDR3 is TGCAGTGCTAGTCACAGGATCATTACAGATACGCAGTATTTT. This gives the protein CSASHRIITDTQYF.

This clonotype was observed at least ten times. The chain uses TRBV7-2 and TRBJ2-1, with 15 positions matching TRBD2. CDR1 SGHTA and CDR2 FQGNSA come from the germline V gene. The CDR3 is 20 amino acids. V lost 0 bases, J lost 1 base, and 7 bases stayed unmatched. CDR3 in DNA: TGTGCCAGCAGCTTAGCTTGGACTAGCGGGGGGGCGAGGTCCTACAATGAGCAGTTCTTC. Protein product: CASSLAWTSGGARSYNEQFF.